The next 29 T cell receptor beta chains were all read from a single sample in a study of blood T cells in healthy people across ages. A J-beta primer mix and a sample-barcoded 5' primer were used in a second PCR of roughly 6 to 12 cycles. TCRdb used MiXCR to reprocess the 5' RACE reads, holding one entry per CDR3 protein. The table lists about 1.6 million distinct CDR3 sequences, about 35% of them singletons. The specimen sequenced was blood. These receptors originate from a woman aged 25 to 39 in good health.

J is TRBJ1-1 and V is TRBV5-5; D gene unclear. Trimming cost V 0 bases and J 5 bases, with 11 bases left between them. This CDR3 spans 14 amino acids. From germline, CDR1 is SGHKS and CDR2 YYEKEE (reference sequence). CDR3 coding DNA: TGTGCCAGCAGCTTGGATTACGGGAGAACTGAAGCTTTCTTT. Translating it yields CASSLDYGRTEAFF.

This chain links TRBV2 with TRBJ2-1; 11 nucleotides align to TRBD2. CDR1 SNHLY and CDR2 FYNNEI come from the germline V gene. Unmatched junction bases numbered 6, after V lost 6 bases and J lost 8 bases. This CDR3 comprises 14 residues. For the CDR3, the DNA is TGTGCCAGCAGGGAGGGGACTAGCGGACATGAGCAGTTCTTC. Protein: CASREGTSGHEQFF.

J is TRBJ2-5 and V is TRBV20-1; 7 bases are shared with TRBD1. The CDR3 is made up of 14 amino acids. V gave up 6 bases and J gave up 12 bases; unmatched junction bases: 19. Germline V lookup: CDR1 DFQATT, CDR2 SNEGSKA (reference sequence). The CDR3 loop reads CSAPLTGKRDEKYF. The DNA of the CDR3 is TGCAGTGCCCCCCTGACAGGGAAACGCGACGAGAAGTACTTC.

In its sample, this clonotype was seen a few times. DNA of the CDR3: TGTGCCAGCAGTCTCCGGGACGGGGGGCCAGAGACCCAGTACTTC. It translates to CASSLRDGGPETQYF. The gene calls are TRBV28 and TRBJ2-5; D may be TRBD2 (7 bases). Deletions cut 5 bases from V and 4 bases from J, with 17 bases between. The CDR3 is made up of 15 amino acids. Germline CDR1 is MDHEN and CDR2 is SYDVKM.

The chain employs TRBV2 and TRBJ2-1; weak D call: TRBD2 (6 bases). V was cut by 7 bases and J by 7 bases, with 17 bases left in between. The germline V gene has CDR1 SNHLY and CDR2 FYNNEI. This CDR3 has 14 amino acids. The CDR3 sequence: CASMGGIFMNEQFF. Here the CDR3 DNA reads TGTGCCAGCATGGGCGGGATATTTATGAATGAGCAGTTCTTC.

The chain recombines TRBV10-3 with TRBJ2-3; D ambiguous. The CDR3 contains 11 residues. Trimming removed 7 bases at V and 1 base at J, with 3 bases between. Looked up from germline, CDR1 is ENHRY and CDR2 is SYGVKD. CDR3 coding DNA: TGTGCCATCATGGGCACAGATACGCAGTATTTT. Translation: CAIMGTDTQYF.

The V call is TRBV20-1, the J call TRBJ1-1; weak D call: TRBD1 (6 bases). V lost 3 bases, J lost 4 bases, and 18 bases lay in between. In germline, CDR1 is DFQATT, CDR2 SNEGSKA (reference sequence). This CDR3 contains 15 residues. The CDR3 loop reads CSASRGDISSTEAFF. CDR3 coding DNA: TGCAGTGCTAGCAGGGGCGATATTTCGAGCACTGAAGCTTTCTTT.

This sequence joins TRBV25-1 and TRBJ1-5, with a tentative D call TRBD1 (6 bases). Germline CDR1 and CDR2: MGHDK and SYGVNS. The ends were cut back, 3 bases at V and 2 bases at J, with 14 bases in the middle. There are 16 residues in the CDR3. CDR3 sequence: CASSDLTDSGNQPQHF. The CDR3 nucleotides read TGTGCCAGCAGTGACTTGACGGACAGTGGCAATCAGCCCCAGCATTTT.

This clonotype was seen more than once but under ten times. The rearrangement links TRBV7-9 to TRBJ1-1, with D possibly being TRBD1 (6 bases). The V end was cut by 5 bases, the J end by 0 bases, with 16 bases between. The germline V gene encodes CDR1 SEHNR and CDR2 FQNEAQ (reference sequence). The CDR3 is made up of 16 amino acids. The CDR3 sequence: CASSPPDSDLNTEAFF. CDR3 coding DNA: TGTGCCAGCAGCCCTCCGGACAGCGATTTGAACACTGAAGCTTTCTTT.

There are a few counts of this clonotype. The CDR3 region has the DNA TGTGCCAGCAGTCGACCGGGACAGGGGTACAATGAGCAGTTCTTC. Translated: CASSRPGQGYNEQFF. The chain joins TRBV7-9 to TRBJ2-1; 10 bases are a match to TRBD1. CDR1 is SEHNR and CDR2 is FQNEAQ in the germline V gene (reference sequence). Trimming cost V 6 bases and J 4 bases; bases outside gene matches: 6. The CDR3 has 15 residues.

The J gene is TRBJ1-5, the V gene TRBV12-3 or TRBV12-4; a weak D match, TRBD1 (5 bases). The V gene lost 5 bases and the J gene lost 4 bases, with 21 bases spanning the gap. The CDR3 runs 17 residues. The CDR3 DNA follows: TGTGCCAGCAGTCCGACGATGACACAAGGACATAATCAGCCCCAGCATTTT. It translates to CASSPTMTQGHNQPQHF.

The rearrangement joins TRBV14 to TRBJ2-5; maybe TRBD2 (5 bases). CDR1 is SGHDN and CDR2 is FVKESK in the germline V gene. V was cut by 1 base and J by 0 bases, with 9 bases left in between. The CDR3 loop spans 15 amino acids. The CDR3 DNA reads TGTGCCAGCAGCCAAGCCGGGATCTACCAAGAGACCCAGTACTTC. This translates into CASSQAGIYQETQYF.

This clonotype was counted at least ten times. V gene TRBV5-1 combines with J gene TRBJ2-7, with D possibly being TRBD2 (6 bases). V was shortened by 4 bases and J by 7 bases, with 18 bases between the two germline ends. The CDR3 extends over 14 amino acids. The germline CDR1 and CDR2 sequences are SGHRS and YFSETQ. The CDR3: CASSLDTFGGEQYF. As DNA, the CDR3 is TGCGCCAGCAGCCTCGACACCTTCGGGGGTGAGCAGTACTTC.

V and J are TRBV21-1 and TRBJ1-6. TRBV21-1 is recorded as a pseudogene. The CDR3 totals 21 residues. In DNA form, the CDR3 reads TGTGCCAGCAGCAAAGTTGGACCGGGCCTTCCCCCGAAAAAGTATAATTCACCCCTCCACTTT. This codes for CASSKVGPGLPPKKYNSPLHF.

A note on this clonotype: The junction departs from germline at one end; a sequencing error may be responsible. The J gene is TRBJ2-5, the V gene TRBV4-1; TRBD1 is a possible D gene (5 bases). The CDR3 has 18 residues. Germline CDR1 reads MGHRA; CDR2 reads YSYEKL. The DNA for the CDR3 is TGCGCCAGCAGCCAAGTGGGCCGGGTAGGGGTAATACGAGAGATCCAGTACTTC. Encoded protein: CASSQVGRVGVIREIQYF.

The rearrangement uses TRBV3-1 and TRBJ2-4; D possibly corresponds to TRBD2 (5 bases). V was pared by 1 base and J by 13 bases, with 14 bases between. The CDR3 runs 13 residues. Germline V gives CDR1 LGHDT, CDR2 YNNKEL (reference sequence). DNA for the CDR3: TGTGCCAGCAGCCAAGTGGGGAGAAGTGAGCAGTACTTC. The encoded protein is CASSQVGRSEQYF.

A note on this clonotype: A read error may explain this, as a much larger clone is one base away. The chain is built from TRBV7-2 and TRBJ2-7; possible D gene TRBD2, 5 bases. Trimming pared 5 bases from V and 3 bases from J, leaving 14 bases between. This CDR3 region has 14 residues. The germline gives CDR1 SGHTA, CDR2 FQGNSA. CDR3 sequence reads: CASSPSQRDYEQYF. CDR3 nucleotides: TGTGCCAGCAGCCCTTCCCAGAGGGACTACGAGCAGTACTTC.

The chain joins TRBV4-2 to TRBJ1-6; 9 bases match TRBD1. V dropped 3 bases and J dropped 10; count of bases not matched to a gene: 10. Germline V lookup: CDR1 LGHNA, CDR2 YNFKEQ. CDR3 size: 16 residues. CDR3 DNA sequence: TGTGCCAGCAGCCATACAGGGGGCTCAGGAGGGTCACCCCTCCACTTT. Amino acid sequence: CASSHTGGSGGSPLHF.

This clonotype was seen a handful of times. This chain links TRBV18 with TRBJ1-1; unclear D gene. In germline, CDR1 is KGHSH, CDR2 LQKENI. CDR3 length: 13 residues. Trimming removed 1 base at V and 3 bases at J, with 6 bases between. The CDR3 region is CASSPLRDTEAFF. The CDR3 coding sequence is TGTGCCAGCTCACCACTCCGGGACACTGAAGCTTTCTTT.

This clonotype was observed at least ten times. This chain links TRBV2 with TRBJ2-1; 8 positions match TRBD2. The CDR3 extends over 14 amino acids. Germline V gene data show CDR1 as SNHLY and CDR2 as FYNNEI. V trimming: 8 bases; J trimming: 2 bases; junction bases outside the gene matches: 5. CDR3 sequence: CASFRGGTYNEQFF. CDR3 coding DNA: TGTGCCAGCTTTCGGGGGGGGACCTACAATGAGCAGTTCTTC.

The V call is TRBV3-1, the J call TRBJ2-3, with D tentatively TRBD2 (6 bases). CDR3 length: 15 amino acids. V lost 5 bases, J lost 2 bases, and 14 bases lay in between. Germline CDR1 and CDR2: LGHDT and YNNKEL (reference sequence). CDR3 in DNA: TGTGCCAGCAGCTCGACCGGGACTCTCACAGATACGCAGTATTTT. Its protein is CASSSTGTLTDTQYF.

This clonotype occurred a few times. The V gene is TRBV6-2 or TRBV6-3, the J gene TRBJ1-1; D is ambiguous. V was shortened by 0 bases and J by 0 bases, with 8 bases between the two germline ends. CDR1 and CDR2 (germline): MNHEY, SVGEGT. The CDR3 has 15 residues. Written as DNA, the CDR3 is TGTGCCAGCAGTTACTCGAACGGGTTGAACACTGAAGCTTTCTTT. The encoded protein is CASSYSNGLNTEAFF.

In this sample, this clonotype turned up a few times. The chain links TRBV9 to TRBJ1-1; tentative D call: TRBD1 (5 bases). Trimming cost V 5 bases and J 0 bases, with 14 bases left between them. Germline CDR1 reads SGDLS; CDR2 reads YYNGEE. The CDR3 consists of 15 residues. The CDR3 reads CASSPSGGLNTEAFF. DNA of the CDR3: TGTGCCAGCAGTCCCTCGGGGGGATTGAACACTGAAGCTTTCTTT. The full variable domain, its missing parts supplied by reference TRBV9 and TRBJ1-1, is DSGVTQTPKHLITATGQRVTLRCSPRSGDLSVYWYQQSLDQGLQFLIQYYNGEERAKGNILERFSAQQFPDLHSELNLSSLELGDSALYFCASSPSGGLNTEAFFGQGTRLTVV.

The chain employs TRBV20-1 and TRBJ1-1, with D possibly TRBD1 on 5 matching bases. V lost 2 bases to trimming and J lost 0 bases, with 19 bases between them. Germline V gene sequence: CDR1 DFQATT, CDR2 SNEGSKA (reference sequence). This CDR3 has 17 residues. The CDR3: CSARNSESGTMNTEAFF. CDR3 in DNA: TGCAGTGCTAGAAACTCGGAATCAGGGACCATGAACACTGAAGCTTTCTTT.

Worth noting for this clonotype: A much larger clonotype is one base distant, so this may be a read error. The CDR3 nucleotides read TGTGCCATCAGTAGTGGGACAGCCTACGAGCAGTACTTC. Its protein product is CAISSGTAYEQYF. The chain couples TRBV10-3 to TRBJ2-7, with 7 bases fitting TRBD1. The length of the CDR3 is 13 residues. Germline lookup yields CDR1 ENHRY and CDR2 SYGVKD. The V gene end was trimmed by 5 bases and the J gene end by 2 bases; junction bases not matched to a gene: 3.

This clonotype was detected ten times or more. V gene TRBV29-1 combines with J gene TRBJ2-7; TRBD1 is a possible D gene (5 bases). CDR3 length: 14 amino acids. Trimming removed 0 bases at V and 6 bases at J, with 15 bases between. The V gene's germline CDR1 is SQVTM and CDR2 ANQGSEA. The CDR3 reads CSVEDKTDSAEQYF. CDR3 nucleotides: TGCAGCGTTGAAGATAAGACAGATTCCGCCGAGCAGTACTTC.

The J gene is TRBJ2-1, the V gene TRBV9; TRBD1 aligns across 10 bases. The germline V gene has CDR1 SGDLS and CDR2 YYNGEE. V shed 2 bases and J 4 bases; nucleotides not matched to a gene: 6. The CDR3 runs 16 residues. As DNA, the CDR3 is TGTGCCAGCAGCGTGGGGACAGGGGTTAAGTACAATGAGCAGTTCTTC. Its translation: CASSVGTGVKYNEQFF.

This clonotype was detected only a few times. This chain connects TRBV5-1 to TRBJ2-5; TRBD1 is a possible D gene (6 bases). Germline CDR1 and CDR2: SGHRS and YFSETQ. CDR3 length equals 15 residues. Deletions cut 3 bases from V and 5 bases from J, with 17 bases between. CDR3 protein: CASSSKTGLVETQYF. As DNA, the CDR3 is TGCGCCAGCAGCTCCAAAACAGGGTTGGTGGAGACCCAGTACTTC.

This chain uses TRBV5-1 with TRBJ1-1; D might be TRBD1 (5 bases). Germline V gene lookup returns CDR1 SGHRS and CDR2 YFSETQ. CDR3 size: 15 residues. V was clipped by 0 bases and J by 5 bases, with 14 bases between them. The CDR3: CASSLGAGSGTEAFF. In nucleotides, the CDR3 is TGCGCCAGCAGCTTGGGGGCAGGGAGTGGAACTGAAGCTTTCTTT.